The 6 T cell receptor beta chains listed next were all sequenced from one sample in a study of Tregs in tolerant kidney transplant recipients. Recipients received nonmyeloablative bone marrow transplants from related graft donors, with transient mixed chimerism. Sequencing was performed with immunoSEQ multiplex PCR; in TCRdb, only in-frame clones are kept and a portion is missing. The sample has roughly 2,500 clones. Sequenced here: CD8+ T cells from blood (PBMCs), sampled 6 months after the transplant. The origin of the receptors is a human patient who received a combined kidney and bone marrow transplant. Some T cells may have originated in the graft donor.

Notes on this clone: The read finishes 3 residues shy of the CDR3 end, and the germline J gene is used to complete it. The rearrangement links TRBV5-1 to TRBJ2-7; D is uncertain. The CDR3 length is 14 residues. Between the trimmed V and J ends, which lost 2 bases and 5 bases, there was a span of 14 bases. The V gene's germline CDR1 is SGHRS and CDR2 YFSETQ. CDR3 sequence: CASSLGHPLDEQYF. The sequenced part of the CDR3 DNA is TGCGCCAGCAGCTTAGGCCACCCGTTGGACGAG.

A word on this clone: The read comes to an end 3 residues before the CDR3 does, leaving the germline J gene to fill in the end. The chain uses TRBV11-2 and TRBJ2-7, with D possibly being TRBD1 (5 bases). V was clipped by 6 bases and J by 4 bases, with 13 bases between them. From germline, CDR1 is SGHAT and CDR2 FQNNGV. This CDR3 comprises 13 residues. The covered CDR3 bases are TGTGCCAGCAGTATTGGGCAGGGATACGAG. Amino acid sequence: CASSIGQGYE. In full, the CDR3 reads CASSIGQGYEQYF.

To note about this clone: The observed sequence ends 3 residues before the CDR3 terminus, with the missing tail filled in from the germline J gene. The chain couples TRBV5-6 to TRBJ2-7; 7 bases map to TRBD2. Unmatched junction bases numbered 5, after V lost 2 bases and J lost 3 bases. Germline loops: CDR1 SGHDT, CDR2 YYEEEE. This CDR3 is 14 amino acids long. The DNA read from the CDR3 is TGTGCCAGCAGCTTCTGGGGACTATACTACGAG. This sequence encodes CASSFWGLYYE. The entire CDR3 protein reads CASSFWGLYYEQYF.

A word on this clone: The read comes to an end 3 residues before the CDR3 does, leaving the germline J gene to fill in the end. This chain uses TRBV20-1 with TRBJ2-7; D perhaps matches TRBD1 (6 bases). The CDR3 is 13 amino acids. The V gene's germline CDR1 is DFQATT and CDR2 SNEGSKA (reference sequence). Trimming left V 6 bases short and J 2 bases short, with 14 bases between. Partial CDR3 DNA: TGCAGTGCCCCAGGGGTCCGAGCCTACGAG. As protein: CSAPGVRAYE. The complete CDR3 reads CSAPGVRAYEQYF.

In terms of frequency, this clone is medium-sized. The CDR3 sequence is CSAPTRGVNTEAFF. The CDR3 bases that were read are TGCAGTGCTCCGACCCGCGGGGTGAACACTGAA. The V gene is TRBV20-1, the J gene TRBJ1-1; D ambiguous. The read halts 3 residues ahead of the CDR3 end, with the missing end drawn from the germline J gene. The CDR3 is 14 residues long. Trimming left V 5 bases short and J 0 bases short, with 13 bases between. CDR1 is DFQATT, CDR2 SNEGSKA, per germline (reference sequence).

This CDR3 is CASSFRDNQETQYF. The CDR3 DNA, read in part, is TGCGCCAGCAGCTTCCGGGACAATCAAGAGACC. The rearrangement links TRBV5-1 to TRBJ2-5; weak D call: TRBD1 (6 bases). The CDR3 extends 3 residues past the end of the read, so its final part is completed from the germline J gene. The germline V and J ends were trimmed by 2 bases and 2 bases, with 10 bases remaining between them. CDR1 SGHRS and CDR2 YFSETQ come from the germline V gene. The CDR3 spans 14 residues.